The 32 T cell receptor beta chains presented below share a single source sample, sequenced in a study of CD8 T cells in Susac syndrome. RNA totalling about 0.5 to 1 ug underwent reverse transcription with random hexamers. MiXCR was run by TCRdb on the immunoSEQ multiplex PCR reads, yielding one entry per CDR3 protein. The table records approximately 200,000 distinct CDR3 sequences, just under 95% of them present only once. The sample consisted of CD4+ T cells from PBMCs. The origin of the receptors is a human donor with multiple sclerosis.

The chain has TRBV20-1 and TRBJ2-1, with D perhaps matching TRBD2 (5 bases). This CDR3 is 14 amino acids long. The V gene lost 2 bases and the J gene lost 5 bases, with 13 bases spanning the gap. Germline CDR1 is DFQATT and CDR2 is SNEGSKA (reference sequence). CDR3 sequence reads: CSARPAPGDNEQFF. CDR3 sequence (DNA): TGCAGTGCTAGACCAGCTCCCGGGGACAATGAGCAGTTCTTC.

This sequence joins TRBV6-2 or TRBV6-3 and TRBJ2-5; D is uncertain. The CDR3 length is 14 residues. The germline V and J ends were trimmed by 0 bases and 5 bases, with 10 bases remaining between them. Germline values: CDR1 MNHEY, CDR2 SVGEGT. CDR3 sequence: CASSYSIPAETQYF. In DNA form, the CDR3 reads TGTGCCAGCAGTTACTCGATCCCGGCGGAGACCCAGTACTTC.

This chain joins TRBV30 and TRBJ1-2, with 7 bases lining up with TRBD1. The CDR3 is 13 amino acids. CDR1 and CDR2 from the germline V gene are GTSNPN and SVGIG (reference sequence). After removal of 7 bases from V and 1 base from J, the junction contained 6 bases not matched to a gene. Written as DNA, the CDR3 is TGTGCCTTCCGGGACAGCTTTAACTATGGCTACACCTTC. Its protein product is CAFRDSFNYGYTF. Complete variable domain (other parts from reference TRBV30 and TRBJ1-2): SQTIHQWPATLVQPVGSPLSLECTVEGTSNPNLYWYRQAAGRGLQLLFYSVGIGQISSEVPQNLSASRPQDRQFILSSKKLLLSDSGFYLCAFRDSFNYGYTFGSGTRLTVV.

The chain couples TRBV6-4 to TRBJ1-1; D is unclear. The V and J ends lost 4 bases and 1 base respectively, with 7 bases between them. This CDR3 contains 13 residues. CDR1 and CDR2 from the germline V gene are MRHNA and SNTAGT. The CDR3 protein is CASSVEKNTEAFF. For the CDR3, the DNA is TGTGCCAGCAGTGTAGAGAAGAACACTGAAGCTTTCTTT.

The sample holds one count of this clonotype. This chain links TRBV20-1 with TRBJ1-1, with D perhaps TRBD1 (5 bases). Trimming removed 2 bases from V and 0 bases from J, with 13 bases in between. The CDR3 consists of 15 residues. The germline V gene encodes CDR1 DFQATT and CDR2 SNEGSKA (reference sequence). CDR3 sequence reads: CSARLVRDLNTEAFF. Written as DNA, the CDR3 is TGCAGTGCTAGATTGGTCAGGGACCTGAACACTGAAGCTTTCTTT.

This sequence joins TRBV29-1 and TRBJ2-1; 11 positions match TRBD1. This CDR3 has 15 amino acids. Germline loops: CDR1 SQVTM, CDR2 ANQGSEA. V lost 4 bases, J lost 7 bases, and 9 bases stayed unmatched. CDR3 in amino acids: CSVVRGTGGRNEQFF. Here the CDR3 DNA reads TGCAGCGTTGTAAGGGGGACAGGGGGAAGGAATGAGCAGTTCTTC.

This chain uses TRBV7-2 with TRBJ1-3; 7 bases line up with TRBD1. This CDR3 region has 15 residues. V trimming: 5 bases; J trimming: 0 bases; junction bases outside the gene matches: 4. Germline loops: CDR1 SGHTA, CDR2 FQGNSA. The DNA for the CDR3 is TGTGCCAGCAGCCCACAGGGGAACTCTGGAAACACCATATATTTT. It translates to CASSPQGNSGNTIYF. Complete variable domain (other parts from reference TRBV7-2 and TRBJ1-3): GAGVSQSPSNKVTEKGKDVELRCDPISGHTALYWYRQSLGQGLEFLIYFQGNSAPDKSGLPSDRFSAERTGGSVSTLTIQRTQQEDSAVYLCASSPQGNSGNTIYFGEGSWLTVV.

This sequence joins TRBV5-4 and TRBJ1-2; D unresolved. This CDR3 is 12 amino acids long. Looked up from germline, CDR1 is SGHNT and CDR2 is YYREEE (reference sequence). V was pared by 1 base and J by 4 bases, with 5 bases between. This CDR3 is CASSLNLYGYTF. The CDR3 DNA reads as TGTGCCAGCAGCTTGAACCTCTATGGCTACACCTTC. Filled out from reference TRBV5-4 and TRBJ1-2, the complete variable domain reads ETGVTQSPTHLIKTRGQQVTLRCSSQSGHNTVSWYQQALGQGPQFIFQYYREEENGRGNFPPRFSGLQFPNYSSELNVNALELDDSALYLCASSLNLYGYTFGSGTRLTVV.

The chain has TRBV30 and TRBJ1-6, with 7 bases that match TRBD1. J lost 7 bases, V lost 0 bases, and 9 bases had no gene match. The V gene's germline CDR1 is GTSNPN and CDR2 SVGIG (reference sequence). This CDR3 contains 16 residues. In nucleotides, the CDR3 is TGTGCCTGGAGTGTATTGCCAGGGGGATTAAATTCACCCCTCCACTTT. Its translation is CAWSVLPGGLNSPLHF.

The V call is TRBV13, the J call TRBJ1-1; D gene uncertain. The germline CDR1 and CDR2 sequences are PRHDT and FYEKMQ (reference sequence). The germline V and J ends were trimmed by 5 bases and 3 bases, with 10 bases remaining between them. This CDR3 has 13 residues. The CDR3 protein is CASSRNWDTEAFF. The CDR3 DNA follows: TGTGCCAGCAGCCGGAACTGGGACACTGAAGCTTTCTTT.

The V and J genes are TRBV2 and TRBJ1-5; weak D call: TRBD1 (5 bases). Germline CDR1 is SNHLY and CDR2 is FYNNEI. The CDR3 is 15 amino acids. Trimming shortened V by 4 bases and J by 1 base, and 11 bases separated the two germline ends. This CDR3 reads CASSVSRDSNQPQHF. As DNA, the CDR3 is TGTGCCAGCAGTGTTTCCCGGGACAGCAATCAGCCCCAGCATTTT.

The chain is built from TRBV30 and TRBJ1-2; 10 bases are a match to TRBD1. The CDR3 runs 15 residues. From germline, CDR1 is GTSNPN and CDR2 SVGIG (reference sequence). Trimming removed 0 bases from V and 8 bases from J; junction bases left unmatched: 9. This CDR3 is CAWSVSIRDRGGYTF. The CDR3 nucleotides read TGTGCCTGGAGTGTTTCAATCCGGGACAGGGGCGGCTACACCTTC.

This chain connects TRBV7-8 to TRBJ2-5; unclear D gene. With 1 base removed from V and 4 bases from J, the gap between germline ends came to 7 bases. The CDR3 runs to 13 residues. CDR1 is SGHVS, CDR2 FQNEAQ, per germline. The CDR3 DNA sequence: TGTGCCAGCAGCTTAGATTTGTTAGAGACCCAGTACTTC. Its protein product is CASSLDLLETQYF.

V usage is TRBV29-1 and J usage is TRBJ2-1; no definite D call. The CDR3 runs to 11 residues. Germline loops: CDR1 SQVTM, CDR2 ANQGSEA. V lost 4 bases to trimming and J lost 2 bases, with 3 bases between them. CDR3: CSVGAYNEQFF. CDR3 sequence (DNA): TGCAGCGTTGGGGCCTACAATGAGCAGTTCTTC.

This sequence joins TRBV30 and TRBJ2-7, with 7 bases identical to TRBD1. CDR1 is GTSNPN, CDR2 SVGIG, per germline (reference sequence). V shed 4 bases, J shed 4 bases, and the junction held 7 bases outside the gene matches. The CDR3 totals 13 residues. The CDR3 is CAWTYRGNYEQYF. CDR3 in DNA: TGTGCCTGGACCTACAGGGGAAATTACGAGCAGTACTTC.

The chain carries TRBV11-2 and TRBJ2-5, with D unresolved. CDR1 SGHAT and CDR2 FQNNGV come from the germline V gene. CDR3 length equals 13 residues. The germline V and J ends were trimmed by 7 bases and 0 bases, with 9 bases remaining between them. CDR3 nucleotides: TGTGCCAGCAAAATTGGGTACCAAGAGACCCAGTACTTC. Amino acids: CASKIGYQETQYF.

The rearrangement links TRBV23-1 to TRBJ2-7, with D uncertain. TRBV23-1 is an ORF, and what it does is uncertain. The CDR3 extends over 12 amino acids. V was trimmed by 3 bases and J by 2 bases, leaving 5 bases between them. CDR3 loop: CASSQSPYEQYF. CDR3 nucleotide sequence: TGCGCCAGCAGTCAGTCCCCCTACGAGCAGTACTTC.

The CDR3 coding sequence is TGCGCCAGCAGCTTACAACTTAGAACTGAAGCTTTCTTT. This sequence encodes CASSLQLRTEAFF. The J gene is TRBJ1-1, the V gene TRBV5-1, with D unresolved. The CDR3 totals 13 residues. The V end lost 2 bases, the J end lost 5 bases, and 10 bases lay between the germline ends. CDR1 is SGHRS, CDR2 YFSETQ, per germline.

This chain connects TRBV20-1 to TRBJ2-7; perhaps D is TRBD1 or TRBD2 (6 bases each). Per the germline V gene, CDR1 is DFQATT and CDR2 is SNEGSKA (reference sequence). The CDR3 length is 14 residues. V was trimmed by 3 bases and J by 4 bases, leaving 16 bases between them. CDR3 amino acids: CSARLGGDIYEQYF. In DNA, the CDR3 is TGCAGTGCTAGGCTGGGGGGCGATATATACGAGCAGTACTTC.

V gene TRBV24-1 combines with J gene TRBJ2-1, with D tentatively TRBD1 (6 bases). The germline V gene has CDR1 KGHDR and CDR2 SFDVKD. Trimming took off 2 bases at V and 6 bases at J, with 19 bases between the two ends. The CDR3 covers 17 residues. The CDR3 loop reads CATSDSTRGSGRNEQFF. CDR3 DNA sequence: TGTGCCACCAGTGATTCTACCAGGGGAAGTGGGCGCAATGAGCAGTTCTTC.

This chain links TRBV30 with TRBJ1-1; D ambiguous. Trimming removed 0 bases from V and 1 base from J, with 9 bases in between. The V gene's germline CDR1 is GTSNPN and CDR2 SVGIG (reference sequence). CDR3 length equals 14 residues. CDR3 bases: TGTGCCTGGAGTGTGGGTTACGGGAACACTGAAGCTTTCTTT. Its translation is CAWSVGYGNTEAFF.

The chain recombines TRBV29-1 with TRBJ1-6; tentatively, D is TRBD1 (5 bases). The CDR3 extends over 13 amino acids. The V end lost 6 bases, the J end lost 8 bases, and 14 bases lay between the germline ends. Germline CDR1 is SQVTM and CDR2 is ANQGSEA. The CDR3, as DNA: TGCAGCGTGAGAAGGGGCAGGGATTCACCCCTCCACTTT. It is translated as CSVRRGRDSPLHF.

This clonotype was recorded only once. The rearrangement links TRBV20-1 to TRBJ1-6; no definite D call. This CDR3 has 13 amino acids. The germline V and J ends were trimmed by 3 bases and 6 bases, with 9 bases remaining between them. Germline CDR1 and CDR2: DFQATT and SNEGSKA (reference sequence). This CDR3 is CSASGQANSPLHF. CDR3 DNA sequence: TGCAGTGCTAGTGGTCAGGCTAATTCACCCCTCCACTTT.

This clonotype was seen a single time. CDR3 sequence (DNA): TGCAGTGCTAGTGGCAGCCAAGAGACCCAGTACTTC. Translating gives CSASGSQETQYF. The chain employs TRBV20-1 and TRBJ2-5; D unresolved. CDR1 is DFQATT, CDR2 SNEGSKA, per germline (reference sequence). CDR3 length: 12 amino acids. V was pared by 3 bases and J by 1 base, with 6 bases between.

The V gene is TRBV7-3, the J gene TRBJ1-6; D is possibly TRBD1 (6 bases). CDR3 size: 14 residues. Between the trimmed V and J ends, which lost 5 bases and 6 bases, there was a span of 11 bases. Germline loops: CDR1 SGHTA, CDR2 FQGTGA. DNA for the CDR3: TGTGCCAGCAGCCAGCAGGGGATTAATTCACCCCTCCACTTT. This encodes CASSQQGINSPLHF.

CDR3 sequence reads: CASSYLPSANEQFF. The DNA for the CDR3 is TGTGCCAGCAGTTACCTTCCCTCTGCCAATGAGCAGTTCTTC. This chain uses TRBV6-5 with TRBJ2-1; D call uncertain. This CDR3 comprises 14 residues. Trimming left V 2 bases short and J 6 bases short, with 11 bases between. Germline values: CDR1 MNHEY, CDR2 SVGAGI.

This sequence joins TRBV19 and TRBJ1-2; TRBD1 agrees at 11 bases. Looked up from germline, CDR1 is LNHDA and CDR2 is SQIVND (reference sequence). Trimming removed 8 bases from V and 2 bases from J; junction bases left unmatched: 1. This CDR3 is 13 amino acids long. This CDR3 is CASRDRGNYGYTF. The CDR3 nucleotides are TGTGCCAGTCGGGACAGGGGGAACTATGGCTACACCTTC.

V and J are TRBV15 and TRBJ2-1, with a tentative D call TRBD1 (6 bases). The CDR3 is 13 amino acids. V was clipped by 5 bases and J by 5 bases, with 10 bases between them. The germline V gene encodes CDR1 LNHNV and CDR2 YYDKDF (reference sequence). CDR3 nucleotide sequence: TGTGCCACCAGCTGGGGGCCGAACAATGAGCAGTTCTTC. Translated, it gives CATSWGPNNEQFF.

CDR3 DNA sequence: TGTGCCAGCAGCTTCCCGGGACAGGGGGCCCACGAGCAGTACTTC. Protein: CASSFPGQGAHEQYF. The J gene is TRBJ2-7, the V gene TRBV7-2; 12 nucleotides align to TRBD1. This CDR3 contains 15 residues. From germline, CDR1 is SGHTA and CDR2 FQGNSA. V shed 3 bases and J 5 bases; nucleotides not matched to a gene: 5. Supplemented by reference TRBV7-2 and TRBJ2-7, the full variable domain reads GAGVSQSPSNKVTEKGKDVELRCDPISGHTALYWYRQSLGQGLEFLIYFQGNSAPDKSGLPSDRFSAERTGGSVSTLTIQRTQQEDSAVYLCASSFPGQGAHEQYFGPGTRLTVT.

The V gene is TRBV20-1, the J gene TRBJ2-3, with 7 bases aligning to TRBD2. The germline gives CDR1 DFQATT, CDR2 SNEGSKA (reference sequence). CDR3 length: 15 residues. V trimming: 5 bases; J trimming: 3 bases; junction bases outside the gene matches: 11. The CDR3 sequence is CSAVSIAGNTDTQYF. CDR3 sequence (DNA): TGCAGTGCTGTATCGATAGCGGGTAATACAGATACGCAGTATTTT.

This clonotype was counted once. The V call is TRBV20-1, the J call TRBJ1-5; no clear D gene. Germline V CDR1 and CDR2: DFQATT, SNEGSKA (reference sequence). This CDR3 is built from 13 residues. Trimming removed 5 bases from V and 5 bases from J, with 13 bases in between. The CDR3 DNA is TGCAGTGCTTCCACAGAGTATTATCAGCCCCAGCATTTT. Translating it yields CSASTEYYQPQHF.

J is TRBJ2-3 and V is TRBV10-3; the match to TRBD2 covers 8 bases. With 6 bases clipped from V and 2 bases from J, the junction kept 1 base outside the gene matches. Germline CDR1 ENHRY, CDR2 SYGVKD. This CDR3 is built from 13 residues. CDR3 sequence (DNA): TGTGCCATCAGCGGGGGGGCCACAGATACGCAGTATTTT. Residues: CAISGGATDTQYF.